This TCR beta chain was obtained from a study of blood T cell repertoires in COVID-19. Across the study: The United States, Italy and Spain were the sources of the acute and convalescent COVID-19 samples.

Repertoires were generated with immunoSEQ multiplex PCR, while TCRdb's copy carries only in-frame clones and drops some. The data show over 200,000 clones, with 86% seen just once and over 2% held by the top ten. With 3 bases removed from V and 11 bases from J, the gap between germline ends came to 16 bases. The CDR3 sequence is 13 residues long. Germline assignment: CDR1 LNHDA and CDR2 SQIVND (reference sequence). The specimen sequenced was peripheral blood. The chain carries TRBV19 and TRBJ1-1, with D hard to call. The receptor's source is a man aged 30 to 45 who had recovered from COVID-19. In DNA form, the CDR3 reads TGTGCCAGTAGTATTGAGACTGTAAGAAAGGCTTTCTTT. Translating gives CASSIETVRKAFF.